The sequence of this T cell receptor beta chain was determined in a study of T cells in localized non-small cell lung cancer. The study, taken as a whole, reports: Greater blood T cell density accompanied longer overall survival. Uninvolved adjacent lung showed peak T cell clonality, exceeding tumor. Out of the top 100 tumor clones, a median around 57 were seen in adjacent lung.

Libraries were prepared by immunoSEQ multiplex PCR; TCRdb keeps only in-frame clonotypes and omits some of them. The sample consists of more than 30,000 clones, roughly 87% of them appearing once. Points on this clone: Its antigen is still unknown.

The CDR3 totals 14 residues. The sample consisted of peripheral blood mononuclear cells, taken before any cancer treatment. The sequence derives from a woman aged 35-75 years with stage III lung adenocarcinoma. V usage is TRBV21-1 and J usage is TRBJ2-5; the table's D gene call, TRBD1, was not cross checked with the DNA. TRBV21-1 corresponds to a pseudogene. The CDR3 loop is CASSLGTGKETQYF. In DNA, the CDR3 is TGTGCCAGCAGCCTTGGGACAGGGAAAGAGACCCAGTACTTC.